This T cell receptor (beta chain) was recorded in a study of STAT5B mutations in CD4+ large granular lymphocyte leukemia. About the research overall: Among healthy controls, a particular HLA allele went with more CDR3 'QG' motifs. Study-level results: Data were not HLA-matched across samples. TRBV06-family usage was enriched in top patient clones (8/27) versus controls (2/35).

Original data processing: Lowest detectable productive clonotype frequency was 2.59 x 10-5. This table comes from immunoSEQ multiplex PCR, and its TCRdb copy is limited to in-frame clones, with some not included. For V, J and clone size, that table is used; D and trimming come from the DNA. The table shows more than 25,000 clones, with approximately 79% occurring only once. V dropped 1 base and J dropped 6 bases, with 14 bases sitting between them. The CDR3 totals 16 residues. CDR1 is SGHRS and CDR2 is YFSETQ in the germline V gene. To note about this clone: Its target is unknown.

The TCR comes from a human donor in good health. Sequencing used CD4+ T cells from blood buffy coats. The J gene is TRBJ1-6, the V gene TRBV5-1, with D perhaps matching TRBD1 (6 bases). This chain's CDR3 is CASSLYSGQTNSPLHF. The CDR3 nucleotides read TGCGCCAGCAGCTTGTATTCCGGACAGACTAATTCACCCCTCCACTTT.